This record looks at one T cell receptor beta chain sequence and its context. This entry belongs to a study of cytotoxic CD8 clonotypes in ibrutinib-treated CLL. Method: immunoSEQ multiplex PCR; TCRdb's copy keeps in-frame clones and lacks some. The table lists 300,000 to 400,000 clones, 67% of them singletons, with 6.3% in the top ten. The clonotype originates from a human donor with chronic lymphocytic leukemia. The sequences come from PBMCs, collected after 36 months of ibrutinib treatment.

DNA for the CDR3: TGTGCCAGCAGCCAGGGACTAGCGGGAGGGGGGGGTAACCAAGAGACCCAGTACTTC. The encoded protein is CASSQGLAGGGGNQETQYF. The chain uses TRBV5-4 and TRBJ2-5; 16 bases fit TRBD2. The CDR3 consists of 19 residues. V lost 4 bases to trimming and J lost 0 bases; unmatched junction nucleotides: 9. Per the germline V gene, CDR1 is SGHNT and CDR2 is YYREEE (reference sequence).